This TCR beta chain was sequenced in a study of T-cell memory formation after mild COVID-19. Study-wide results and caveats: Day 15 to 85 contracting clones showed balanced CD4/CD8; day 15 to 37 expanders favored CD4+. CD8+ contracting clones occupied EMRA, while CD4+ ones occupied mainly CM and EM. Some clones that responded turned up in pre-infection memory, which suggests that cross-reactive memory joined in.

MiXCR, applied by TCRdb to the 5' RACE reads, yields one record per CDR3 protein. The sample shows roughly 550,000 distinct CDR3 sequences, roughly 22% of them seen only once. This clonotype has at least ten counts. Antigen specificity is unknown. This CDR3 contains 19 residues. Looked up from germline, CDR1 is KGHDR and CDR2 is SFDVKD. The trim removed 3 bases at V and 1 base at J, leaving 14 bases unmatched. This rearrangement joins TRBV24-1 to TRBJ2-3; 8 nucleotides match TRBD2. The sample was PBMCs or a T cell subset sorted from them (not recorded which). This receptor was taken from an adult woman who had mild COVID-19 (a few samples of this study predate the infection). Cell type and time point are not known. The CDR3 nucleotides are TGTGCCACCAGTGATCCGACATATGCTTTGGGACTAGGCACAGATACGCAGTATTTT. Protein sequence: CATSDPTYALGLGTDTQYF.